These 2 T cell receptor beta chains originate from one sample sequenced in a study of blood T cells in healthy people across ages. Primed by a sample-barcoded 5' primer and a J-beta primer mix, a second PCR proceeded for about 6 to 12 cycles. Each CDR3 protein is one row after TCRdb ran MiXCR on the 5' RACE reads. The table lists about 570,000 distinct CDR3 sequences, approximately 27% of them singletons. Sequenced input: blood. These receptors came from an older woman in good health.

This clonotype was counted only a few times. J is TRBJ2-5 and V is TRBV5-1; 8 positions agree with TRBD1. The germline V gene encodes CDR1 SGHRS and CDR2 YFSETQ. V gave up 4 bases and J gave up 11 bases; unmatched junction bases: 10. This CDR3 contains 13 residues. CDR3 nucleotide sequence: TGCGCCAGCAGCCCGGACAGGGTCGAGGTGCAGTACTTC. It is translated as CASSPDRVEVQYF.

This clonotype was detected ten times or more. The CDR3 DNA sequence: TGTGCCAGCAGTCCCCGGGGACAGGGGGTCTTGACAGATACGCAGTATTTT. Protein product: CASSPRGQGVLTDTQYF. The J gene is TRBJ2-3, the V gene TRBV6-2 or TRBV6-3; the match to TRBD1 covers 11 bases. V lost 5 bases, J lost 3 bases, and 10 bases stayed unmatched. CDR1 is MNHEY and CDR2 is SVGEGT in the germline V gene. This CDR3 is 17 amino acids long.